This T cell receptor beta chain emerged from a study of blood T cell repertoires in COVID-19. Original processing methods: Amplification of reference gene primers provided the estimated nucleated cell counts. Profiled with immunoSEQ multiplex PCR; TCRdb holds only in-frame clones, not every one. That table furnishes V, J and clone size, whereas the DNA furnished D and trimming. The sample contains roughly 110,000 clones, about 89% of which appear only once. This clone was seen once. Losses at the gene ends were 5 bases for V and 7 bases for J; bases not matched to a gene: 9. The germline CDR1 and CDR2 sequences are MNHEY and SMNVEV (reference sequence). The CDR3 totals 15 residues.

The sequencing input was peripheral blood. The TCR comes from a man aged 40-49 years with acute or convalescent COVID-19. The genes are TRBV27 and TRBJ2-7, with 12 bases fitting TRBD2. CDR3 nucleotides: TGTGCCAGCAGTCCCGGACTAGCGGGATCTACAGAGCAGTACTTC. Translating it yields CASSPGLAGSTEQYF.